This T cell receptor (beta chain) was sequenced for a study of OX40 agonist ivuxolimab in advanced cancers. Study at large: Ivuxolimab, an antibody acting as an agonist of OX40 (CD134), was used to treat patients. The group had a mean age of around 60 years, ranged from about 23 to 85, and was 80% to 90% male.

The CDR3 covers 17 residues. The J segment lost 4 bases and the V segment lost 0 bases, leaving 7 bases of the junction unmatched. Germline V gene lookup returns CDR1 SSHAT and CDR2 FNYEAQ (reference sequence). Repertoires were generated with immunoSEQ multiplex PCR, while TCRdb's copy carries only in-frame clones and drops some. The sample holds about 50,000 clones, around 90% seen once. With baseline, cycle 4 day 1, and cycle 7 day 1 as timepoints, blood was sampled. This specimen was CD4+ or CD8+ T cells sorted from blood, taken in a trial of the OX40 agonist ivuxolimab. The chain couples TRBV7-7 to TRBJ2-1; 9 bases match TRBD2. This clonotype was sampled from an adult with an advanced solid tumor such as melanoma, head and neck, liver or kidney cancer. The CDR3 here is CASSLALRGGEYNEQFF. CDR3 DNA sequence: TGTGCCAGCAGCTTAGCCCTACGCGGGGGGGAATACAATGAGCAGTTCTTC.